This T cell receptor beta chain appears in the sequencing data of a study of cytomegalovirus exposure and HLA in healthy donors. General study results and limits: Both high specificity and high sensitivity reportedly marked the classifier's diagnosis of cytomegalovirus status.

As for the donors, each was a healthy bone marrow donor. This clone occurred once. What it binds is not known. The PCR contained 60 Vbeta and 13 Jbeta primers. Profiled with immunoSEQ multiplex PCR; TCRdb holds only in-frame clones, not every one. The repertoire includes about 170,000 clones, approximately 80% of them detected once, and approximately 2.2% sits in the top ten. Trimming removed 4 bases from V and 7 bases from J, with 17 bases in between. The CDR3 runs 15 residues. Germline V gene data show CDR1 as LGHNA and CDR2 as YSLEER. The receptor was isolated from a male donor in good health and CMV-seronegative. Sequenced input: PBMCs. V and J are TRBV4-3 and TRBJ2-1; a weak D match, TRBD1 (5 bases). The CDR3 here is CASSLMNRIGNEQFF. The CDR3 region has the DNA TGCGCCAGCAGCCTTATGAACAGGATCGGGAATGAGCAGTTCTTC.